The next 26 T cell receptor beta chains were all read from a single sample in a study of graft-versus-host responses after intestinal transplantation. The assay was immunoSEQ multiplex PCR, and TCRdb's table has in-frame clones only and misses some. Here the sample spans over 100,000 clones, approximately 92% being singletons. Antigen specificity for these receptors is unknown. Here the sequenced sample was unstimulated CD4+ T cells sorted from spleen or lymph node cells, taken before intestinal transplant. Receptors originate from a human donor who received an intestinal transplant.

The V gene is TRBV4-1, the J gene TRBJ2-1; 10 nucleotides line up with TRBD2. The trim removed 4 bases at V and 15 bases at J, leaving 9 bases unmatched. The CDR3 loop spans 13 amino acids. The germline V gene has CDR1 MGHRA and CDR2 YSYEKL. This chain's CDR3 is CASSLEREGSRFF. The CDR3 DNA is TGCGCCAGCAGCCTAGAGCGGGAGGGCAGCCGGTTCTTC.

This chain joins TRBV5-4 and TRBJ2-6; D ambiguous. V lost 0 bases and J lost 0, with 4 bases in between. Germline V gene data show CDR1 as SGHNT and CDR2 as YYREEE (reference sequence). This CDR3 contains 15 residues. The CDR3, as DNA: TGTGCCAGCAGCTTGGGGGGCTCTGGGGCCAACGTCCTGACTTTC. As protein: CASSLGGSGANVLTF.

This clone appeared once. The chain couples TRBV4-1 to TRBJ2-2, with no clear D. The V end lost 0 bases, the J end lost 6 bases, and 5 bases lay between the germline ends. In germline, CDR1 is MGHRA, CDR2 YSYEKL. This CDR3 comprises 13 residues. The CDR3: CASSQDGSGELFF. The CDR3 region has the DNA TGCGCCAGCAGCCAAGATGGCTCCGGGGAGCTGTTTTTT.

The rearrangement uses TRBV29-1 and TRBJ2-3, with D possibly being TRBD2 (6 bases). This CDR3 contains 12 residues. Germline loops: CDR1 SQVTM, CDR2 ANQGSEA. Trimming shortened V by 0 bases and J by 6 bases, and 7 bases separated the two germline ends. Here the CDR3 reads CSVEEGGDTQYF. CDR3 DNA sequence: TGCAGCGTTGAAGAAGGAGGGGATACGCAGTATTTT.

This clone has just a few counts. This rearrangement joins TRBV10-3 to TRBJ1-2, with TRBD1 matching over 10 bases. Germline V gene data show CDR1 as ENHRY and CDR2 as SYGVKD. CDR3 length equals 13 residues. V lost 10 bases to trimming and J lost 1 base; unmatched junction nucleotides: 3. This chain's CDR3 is CATRTGGNYGYTF. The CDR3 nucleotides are TGTGCCACCCGGACAGGGGGTAACTATGGCTACACCTTC.

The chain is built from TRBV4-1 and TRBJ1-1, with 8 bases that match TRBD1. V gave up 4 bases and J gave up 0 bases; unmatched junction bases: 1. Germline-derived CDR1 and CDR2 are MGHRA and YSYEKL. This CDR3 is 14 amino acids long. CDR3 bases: TGCGCCAGCAGCCGGGACAGGATGAACACTGAAGCTTTCTTT. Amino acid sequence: CASSRDRMNTEAFF.

The CDR3 is CASSVAGRGGDGYTF. Here the CDR3 DNA reads TGTGCCAGCAGCGTAGCCGGAAGGGGAGGGGATGGCTACACCTTC. The V gene is TRBV9, the J gene TRBJ1-2; D may be TRBD1 (5 bases). CDR3 size: 15 residues. Trimming shortened V by 0 bases and J by 6 bases, and 15 bases separated the two germline ends. CDR1 SGDLS and CDR2 YYNGEE come from the germline V gene. Full variable domain (remainder filled in from reference TRBV9 and TRBJ1-2): DSGVTQTPKHLITATGQRVTLRCSPRSGDLSVYWYQQSLDQGLQFLIQYYNGEERAKGNILERFSAQQFPDLHSELNLSSLELGDSALYFCASSVAGRGGDGYTFGSGTRLTVV.

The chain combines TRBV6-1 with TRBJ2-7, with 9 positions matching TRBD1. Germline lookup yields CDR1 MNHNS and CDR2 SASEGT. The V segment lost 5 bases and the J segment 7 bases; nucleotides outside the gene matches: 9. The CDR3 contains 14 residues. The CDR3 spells CASSHLQGAGEQYF. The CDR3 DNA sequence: TGTGCCAGCAGTCACCTACAGGGGGCGGGGGAGCAGTACTTC.

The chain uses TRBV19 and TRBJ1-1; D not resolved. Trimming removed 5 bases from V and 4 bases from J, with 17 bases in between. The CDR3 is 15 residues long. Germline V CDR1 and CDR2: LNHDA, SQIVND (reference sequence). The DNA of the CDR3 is TGTGCCAGTAGTCCTAGCTCGGGGTGGGGCACTGAAGCTTTCTTT. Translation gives CASSPSSGWGTEAFF.

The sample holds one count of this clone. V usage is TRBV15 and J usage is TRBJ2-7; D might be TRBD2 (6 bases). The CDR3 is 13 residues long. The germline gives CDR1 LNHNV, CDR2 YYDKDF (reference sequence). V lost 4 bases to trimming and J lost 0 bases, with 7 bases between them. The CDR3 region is CATSTGGSYEQYF. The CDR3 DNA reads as TGTGCCACCAGCACCGGGGGCTCCTACGAGCAGTACTTC.

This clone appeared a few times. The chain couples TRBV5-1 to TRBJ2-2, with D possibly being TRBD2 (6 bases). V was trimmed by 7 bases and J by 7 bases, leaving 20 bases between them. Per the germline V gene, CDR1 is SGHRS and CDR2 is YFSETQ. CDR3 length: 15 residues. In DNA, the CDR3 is TGCGCCAGCGGTGACGGGAGCCCCCGTGGCGGGGAGCTGTTTTTT. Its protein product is CASGDGSPRGGELFF.

CDR3 loop: CASMERVYTEAFF. The CDR3 coding sequence is TGTGCCAGTATGGAGAGGGTTTATACTGAAGCTTTCTTT. V gene TRBV19 combines with J gene TRBJ1-1; D remains unclear. From germline, CDR1 is LNHDA and CDR2 SQIVND (reference sequence). The CDR3 extends over 13 amino acids. Trimming removed 7 bases from V and 5 bases from J, with 14 bases in between.

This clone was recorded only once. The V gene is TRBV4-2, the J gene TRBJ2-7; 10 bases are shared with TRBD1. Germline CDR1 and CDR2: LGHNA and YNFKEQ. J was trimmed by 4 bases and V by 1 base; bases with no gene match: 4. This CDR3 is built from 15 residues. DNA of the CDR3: TGTGCCAGCAGCCAAGTAGGGACAGGGGTTTACGAGCAGTACTTC. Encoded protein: CASSQVGTGVYEQYF.

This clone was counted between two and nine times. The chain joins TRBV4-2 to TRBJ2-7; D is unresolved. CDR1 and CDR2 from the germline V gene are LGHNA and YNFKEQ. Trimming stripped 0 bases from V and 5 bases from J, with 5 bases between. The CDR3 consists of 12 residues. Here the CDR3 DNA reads TGTGCCAGCAGCCAAGATGGCAACGAGCAGTACTTC. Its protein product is CASSQDGNEQYF.

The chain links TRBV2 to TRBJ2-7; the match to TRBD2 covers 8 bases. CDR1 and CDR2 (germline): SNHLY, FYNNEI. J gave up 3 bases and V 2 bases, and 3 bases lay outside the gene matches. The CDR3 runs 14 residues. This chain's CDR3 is CASSEWREDYEQYF. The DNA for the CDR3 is TGTGCCAGCAGTGAATGGCGGGAGGACTACGAGCAGTACTTC.

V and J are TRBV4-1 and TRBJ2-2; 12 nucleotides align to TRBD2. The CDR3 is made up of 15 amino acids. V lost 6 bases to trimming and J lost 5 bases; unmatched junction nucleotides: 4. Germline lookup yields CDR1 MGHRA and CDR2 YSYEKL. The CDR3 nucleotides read TGCGCCAGCAGTCTAGGACTAGCGGGAACCGGGGAGCTGTTTTTT. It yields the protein CASSLGLAGTGELFF.

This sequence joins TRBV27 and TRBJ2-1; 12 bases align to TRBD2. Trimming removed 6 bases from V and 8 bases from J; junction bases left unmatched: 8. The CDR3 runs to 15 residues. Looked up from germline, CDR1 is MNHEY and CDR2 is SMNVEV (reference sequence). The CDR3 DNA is TGTGCCAGCAGCCTAGCGGGAGGGCCCCGGGATGAGCAGTTCTTC. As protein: CASSLAGGPRDEQFF.

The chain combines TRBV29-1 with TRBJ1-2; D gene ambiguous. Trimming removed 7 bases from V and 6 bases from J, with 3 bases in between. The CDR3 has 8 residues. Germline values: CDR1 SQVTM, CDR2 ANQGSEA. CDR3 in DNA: TGCAGCGGCAATGGCTACACCTTC. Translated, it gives CSGNGYTF.

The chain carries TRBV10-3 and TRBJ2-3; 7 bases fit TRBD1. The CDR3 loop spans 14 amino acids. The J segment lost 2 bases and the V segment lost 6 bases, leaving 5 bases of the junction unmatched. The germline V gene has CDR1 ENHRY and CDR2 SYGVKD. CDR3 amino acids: CAISVDRATDTQYF. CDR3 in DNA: TGTGCCATCAGCGTAGACAGGGCCACAGATACGCAGTATTTT.

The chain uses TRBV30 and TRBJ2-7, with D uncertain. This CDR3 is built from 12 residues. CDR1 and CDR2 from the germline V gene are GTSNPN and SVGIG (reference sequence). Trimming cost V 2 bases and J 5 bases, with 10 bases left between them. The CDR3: CAWSMGKDEQYF. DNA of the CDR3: TGTGCCTGGAGTATGGGCAAGGACGAGCAGTACTTC.

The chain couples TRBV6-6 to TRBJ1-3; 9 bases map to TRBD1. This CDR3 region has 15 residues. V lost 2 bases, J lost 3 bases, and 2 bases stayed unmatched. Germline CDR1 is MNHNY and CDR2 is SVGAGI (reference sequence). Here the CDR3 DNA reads TGTGCCAGCAGTTACGACAGGGGGAGTGGAAACACCATATATTTT. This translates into CASSYDRGSGNTIYF.

The CDR3 sequence: CASRVSTGGFGQPQHF. CDR3 nucleotides: TGTGCCAGCAGGGTTTCGACAGGGGGCTTCGGTCAGCCCCAGCATTTT. The V and J genes are TRBV2 and TRBJ1-5, with 10 bases fitting TRBD1. Germline V gene data show CDR1 as SNHLY and CDR2 as FYNNEI. This CDR3 is 16 amino acids long. V was clipped by 6 bases and J by 6 bases; unmatched bases: 11.

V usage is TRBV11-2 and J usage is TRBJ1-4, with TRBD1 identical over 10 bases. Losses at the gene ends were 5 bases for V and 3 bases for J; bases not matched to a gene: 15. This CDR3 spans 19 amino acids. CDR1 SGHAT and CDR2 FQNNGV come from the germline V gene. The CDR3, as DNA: TGTGCCAGCAGCGGATACGGGACAGGGGTGGGGCGGGCTAATGAAAAACTGTTTTTT. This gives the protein CASSGYGTGVGRANEKLFF.

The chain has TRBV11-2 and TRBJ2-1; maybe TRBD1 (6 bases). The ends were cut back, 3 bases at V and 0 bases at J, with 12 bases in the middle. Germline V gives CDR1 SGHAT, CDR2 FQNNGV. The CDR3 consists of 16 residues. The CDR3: CASSFPRGSSYNEQFF. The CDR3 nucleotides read TGTGCCAGCAGCTTTCCCAGGGGAAGCTCCTACAATGAGCAGTTCTTC. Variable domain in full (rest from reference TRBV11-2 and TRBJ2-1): EAGVAQSPRYKIIEKRQSVAFWCNPISGHATLYWYQQILGQGPKLLIQFQNNGVVDDSQLPKDRFSAERLKGVDSTLKIQPAKLEDSAVYLCASSFPRGSSYNEQFFGPGTRLTVL.

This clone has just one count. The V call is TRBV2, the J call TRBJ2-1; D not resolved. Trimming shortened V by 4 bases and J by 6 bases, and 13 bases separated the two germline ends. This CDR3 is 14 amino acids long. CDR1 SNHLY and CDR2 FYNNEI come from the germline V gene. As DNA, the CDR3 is TGTGCCAGCAGTGTCGTCCAGACCCTCAATGAGCAGTTCTTC. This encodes CASSVVQTLNEQFF. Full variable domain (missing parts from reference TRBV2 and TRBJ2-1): EPEVTQTPSHQVTQMGQEVILRCVPISNHLYFYWYRQILGQKVEFLVSFYNNEISEKSEIFDDQFSVERPDGSNFTLKIRSTKLEDSAMYFCASSVVQTLNEQFFGPGTRLTVL.

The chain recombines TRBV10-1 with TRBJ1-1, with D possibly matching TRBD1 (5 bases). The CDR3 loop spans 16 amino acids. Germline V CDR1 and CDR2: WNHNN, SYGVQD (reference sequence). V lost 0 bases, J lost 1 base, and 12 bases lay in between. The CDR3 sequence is CASSESPGDSNTEAFF. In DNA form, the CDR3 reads TGCGCCAGCAGTGAGTCTCCGGGGGACTCGAACACTGAAGCTTTCTTT.